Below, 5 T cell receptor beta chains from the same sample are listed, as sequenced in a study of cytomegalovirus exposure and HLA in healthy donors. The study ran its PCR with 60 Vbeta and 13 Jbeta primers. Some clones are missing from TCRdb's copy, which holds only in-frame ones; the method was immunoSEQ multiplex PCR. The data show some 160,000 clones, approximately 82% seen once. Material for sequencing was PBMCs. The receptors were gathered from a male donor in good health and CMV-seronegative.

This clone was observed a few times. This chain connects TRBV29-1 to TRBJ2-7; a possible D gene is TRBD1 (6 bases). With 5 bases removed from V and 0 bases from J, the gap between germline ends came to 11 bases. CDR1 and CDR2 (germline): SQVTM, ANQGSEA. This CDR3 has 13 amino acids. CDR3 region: CSVRDTRSYEQYF. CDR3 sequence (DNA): TGCAGCGTTCGGGACACCCGCTCCTACGAGCAGTACTTC.

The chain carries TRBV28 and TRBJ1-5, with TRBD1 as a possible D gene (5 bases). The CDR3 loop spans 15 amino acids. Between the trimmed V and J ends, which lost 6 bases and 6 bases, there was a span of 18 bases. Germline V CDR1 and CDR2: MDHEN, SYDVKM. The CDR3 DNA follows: TGTGCCAGCAGCGAGGCCAGGTGGGGCAGTCAGCCCCAGCATTTT. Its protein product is CASSEARWGSQPQHF.

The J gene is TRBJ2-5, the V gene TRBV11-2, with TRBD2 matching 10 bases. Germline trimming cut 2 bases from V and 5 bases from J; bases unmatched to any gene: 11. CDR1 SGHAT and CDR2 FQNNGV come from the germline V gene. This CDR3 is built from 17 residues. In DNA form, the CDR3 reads TGTGCCAGCAGCTTATACTCGTCTAGCGGGAGCTTGGAGACCCAGTACTTC. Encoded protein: CASSLYSSSGSLETQYF.

CDR3 DNA: TGTGCCAGCAGGAAAGGATACAGGCATCTGTTTTTT. Encoded protein: CASRKGYRHLFF. The chain combines TRBV6-5 with TRBJ1-4; tentatively, D is TRBD1 (5 bases). Trimming removed 6 bases from V and 14 bases from J, with 16 bases in between. The CDR3 contains 12 residues. The germline CDR1 and CDR2 sequences are MNHEY and SVGAGI.

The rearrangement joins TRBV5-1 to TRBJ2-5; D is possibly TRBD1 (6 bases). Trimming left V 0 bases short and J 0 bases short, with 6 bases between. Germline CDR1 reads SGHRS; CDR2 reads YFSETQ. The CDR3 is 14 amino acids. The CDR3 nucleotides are TGCGCCAGCAGCTTGGGGGACAACCAAGAGACCCAGTACTTC. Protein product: CASSLGDNQETQYF.